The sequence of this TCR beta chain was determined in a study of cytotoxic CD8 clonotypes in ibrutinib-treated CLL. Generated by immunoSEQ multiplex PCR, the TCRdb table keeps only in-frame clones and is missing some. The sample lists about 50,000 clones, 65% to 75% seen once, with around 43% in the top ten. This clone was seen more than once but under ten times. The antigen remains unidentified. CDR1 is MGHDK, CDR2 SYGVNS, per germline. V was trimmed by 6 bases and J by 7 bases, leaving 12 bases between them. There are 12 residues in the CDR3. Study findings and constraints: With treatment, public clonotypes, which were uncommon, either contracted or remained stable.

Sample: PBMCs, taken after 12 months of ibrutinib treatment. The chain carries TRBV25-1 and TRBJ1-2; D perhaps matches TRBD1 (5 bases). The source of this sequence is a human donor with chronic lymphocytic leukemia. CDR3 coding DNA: TGTGCCAGCAGCCTAGGGGTGGCTGGCTACACCTTC. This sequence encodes CASSLGVAGYTF.